These T cell receptor beta chains were read from a single sample in a study of T cells in Graves' hyperthyroidism and ophthalmopathy. A single record per CDR3 protein comes from TCRdb applying MiXCR to the multiplex PCR reads. The sample holds under 300,000 distinct CDR3 sequences, about 13% seen once. The specimen was blood. The receptors derive from a woman in her 40s with Graves' hyperthyroidism. Each CDR3 is given with its conserved first and last residue. Fields, in order: V gene, clone size, D gene, J gene, CDR3 protein, CDR3 DNA. The D gene is left open where the match is weak. Rows give clone size only sometimes, using once, few, many, or a class for an expanded clone.

V: TRBV5-6; size: many; D: NA; J: TRBJ1-1; CDR3: CASSRGNRRNTEAFF; DNA: TGTGCCAGCAGCCGTGGGAACCGGAGGAACACTGAAGCTTTCTTT
V: TRBV28; size: many; D: TRBD2; J: TRBJ2-1; CDR3: CASSYLAGEVHEQFF; DNA: TGTGCCAGCAGTTATCTAGCGGGAGAGGTCCATGAGCAGTTCTTC
V: TRBV5-6; size: NA; D: TRBD1; J: TRBJ1-1; CDR3: CASSFLYRGTNTEAFF; DNA: TGTGCCAGCAGCTTTTTATACAGGGGCACAAACACTGAAGCTTTCTTT
V: TRBV5-1; size: many; D: TRBD1; J: TRBJ1-2; CDR3: CASSLGLTGYGYTF; DNA: TGCGCCAGCAGCCTGGGTTTGACAGGGTATGGCTACACCTTC
V: TRBV7-2; size: many; D: NA; J: TRBJ2-6; CDR3: CASSLQGGSGANVLTF; DNA: TGTGCCAGCAGCTTGCAAGGGGGCTCTGGGGCCAACGTCCTGACTTTC
V: TRBV11-2; size: many; D: NA; J: TRBJ2-2; CDR3: CASSPREGSNTGELFF; DNA: TGTGCCAGCAGCCCCCGTGAGGGCTCGAACACCGGGGAGCTGTTTTTT
V: TRBV7-6; size: many; D: NA; J: TRBJ2-3; CDR3: CASSPYPSTDTQYF; DNA: TGTGCCAGCAGCCCGTATCCGTCCACAGATACGCAGTATTTT
V: TRBV6-6; size: NA; D: NA; J: TRBJ2-1; CDR3: CASSYSRGPSYNEQFF; DNA: TGTGCCAGCAGTTACTCTCGAGGGCCCTCCTACAATGAGCAGTTCTTC
V: TRBV6-2/TRBV6-3; size: few; D: NA; J: TRBJ2-1; CDR3: CAIRQTFSYNEQFF; DNA: TGTGCCATCCGACAGACCTTCTCCTACAATGAGCAGTTCTTC
V: TRBV4-1; size: NA; D: TRBD2; J: TRBJ2-1; CDR3: CASSKRREGNNEQFF; DNA: TGCGCCAGCAGTAAAAGGCGGGAGGGTAACAATGAGCAGTTCTTC
V: TRBV7-8; size: many; D: NA; J: TRBJ2-1; CDR3: CASSLVTEENEQFF; DNA: TGTGCCAGCAGCTTAGTCACGGAAGAGAATGAGCAGTTCTTC
V: TRBV29-1; size: few; D: NA; J: TRBJ2-1; CDR3: CSVAAGGLRRFYNEQFF; DNA: TGCAGCGTTGCGGCAGGGGGACTGCGCCGGTTTTACAATGAGCAGTTCTTC
V: TRBV5-1; size: many; D: TRBD2; J: TRBJ2-1; CDR3: CASRDSGSTYNEQFF; DNA: TGCGCCAGCAGGGATAGCGGGAGCACCTACAATGAGCAGTTCTTC
V: TRBV7-2; size: many; D: NA; J: TRBJ2-5; CDR3: CASRRRETQYF; DNA: TGTGCCAGCAGGAGGAGGGAGACCCAGTACTTC